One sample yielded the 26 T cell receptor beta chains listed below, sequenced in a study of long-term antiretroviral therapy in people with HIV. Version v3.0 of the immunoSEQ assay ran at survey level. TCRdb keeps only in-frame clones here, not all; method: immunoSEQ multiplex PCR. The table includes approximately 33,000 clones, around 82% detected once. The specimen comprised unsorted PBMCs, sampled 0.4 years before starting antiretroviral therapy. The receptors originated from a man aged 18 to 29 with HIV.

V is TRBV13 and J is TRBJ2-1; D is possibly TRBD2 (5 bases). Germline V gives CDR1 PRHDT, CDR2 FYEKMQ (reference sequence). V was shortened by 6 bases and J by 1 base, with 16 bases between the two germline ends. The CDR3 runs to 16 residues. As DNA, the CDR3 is TGTGCCAGCAGGGGTCCCGATCGGGGTTCCTACAATGAGCAGTTCTTC. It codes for CASRGPDRGSYNEQFF.

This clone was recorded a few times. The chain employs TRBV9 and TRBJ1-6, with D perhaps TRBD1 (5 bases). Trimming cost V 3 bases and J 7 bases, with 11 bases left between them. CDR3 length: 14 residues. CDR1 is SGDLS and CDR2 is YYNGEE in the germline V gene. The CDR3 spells CASSEDRENSPLHF. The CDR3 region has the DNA TGTGCCAGCAGCGAAGACAGAGAAAATTCACCCCTCCACTTT.

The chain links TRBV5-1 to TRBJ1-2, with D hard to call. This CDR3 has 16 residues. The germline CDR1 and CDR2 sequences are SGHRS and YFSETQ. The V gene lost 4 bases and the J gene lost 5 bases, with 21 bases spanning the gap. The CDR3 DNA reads TGCGCCAGCAGCAATGGTCAGGCAGTAGTGGGATATGGCTACACCTTC. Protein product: CASSNGQAVVGYGYTF.

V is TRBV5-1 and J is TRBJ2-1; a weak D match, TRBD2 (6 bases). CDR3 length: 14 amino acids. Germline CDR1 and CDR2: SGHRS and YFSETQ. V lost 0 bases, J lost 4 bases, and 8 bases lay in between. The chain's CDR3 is CASSLGSGYNEQFF. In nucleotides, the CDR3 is TGCGCCAGCAGCTTGGGGAGCGGGTACAATGAGCAGTTCTTC.

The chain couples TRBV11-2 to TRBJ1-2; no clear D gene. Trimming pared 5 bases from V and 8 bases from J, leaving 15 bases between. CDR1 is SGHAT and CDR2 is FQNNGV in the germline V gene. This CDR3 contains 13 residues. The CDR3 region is CASSRVGLGGYTF. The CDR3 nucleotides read TGTGCCAGCAGCCGCGTCGGCCTCGGGGGCTACACCTTC.

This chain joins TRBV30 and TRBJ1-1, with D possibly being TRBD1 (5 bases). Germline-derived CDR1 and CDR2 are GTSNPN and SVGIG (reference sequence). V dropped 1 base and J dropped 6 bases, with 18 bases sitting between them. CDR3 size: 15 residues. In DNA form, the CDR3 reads TGTGCCTGGAGTGGAGGAAGGGGAGGGGTCCCTGAAGCTTTCTTT. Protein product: CAWSGGRGGVPEAFF. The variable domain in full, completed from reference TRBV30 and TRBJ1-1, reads SQTIHQWPATLVQPVGSPLSLECTVEGTSNPNLYWYRQAAGRGLQLLFYSVGIGQISSEVPQNLSASRPQDRQFILSSKKLLLSDSGFYLCAWSGGRGGVPEAFFGQGTRLTVV.

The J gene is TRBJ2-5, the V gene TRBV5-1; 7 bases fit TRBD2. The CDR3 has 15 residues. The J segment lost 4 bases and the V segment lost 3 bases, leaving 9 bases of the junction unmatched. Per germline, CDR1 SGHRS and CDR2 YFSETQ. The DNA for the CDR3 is TGCGCCAGCAGCTCGGCGCAAGCGGGGCCAGAGACCCAGTACTTC. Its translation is CASSSAQAGPETQYF. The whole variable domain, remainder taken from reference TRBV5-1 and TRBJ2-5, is KAGVTQTPRYLIKTRGQQVTLSCSPISGHRSVSWYQQTPGQGLQFLFEYFSETQRNKGNFPGRFSGRQFSNSRSEMNVSTLELGDSALYLCASSSAQAGPETQYFGPGTRLLVL.

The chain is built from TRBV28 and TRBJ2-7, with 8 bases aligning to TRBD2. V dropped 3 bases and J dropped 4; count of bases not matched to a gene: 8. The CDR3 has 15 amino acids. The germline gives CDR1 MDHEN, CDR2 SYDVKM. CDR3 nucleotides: TGTGCCAGCAGTTTGTGGGGCGGGAGGTCTTACGAGCAGTACTTC. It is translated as CASSLWGGRSYEQYF.

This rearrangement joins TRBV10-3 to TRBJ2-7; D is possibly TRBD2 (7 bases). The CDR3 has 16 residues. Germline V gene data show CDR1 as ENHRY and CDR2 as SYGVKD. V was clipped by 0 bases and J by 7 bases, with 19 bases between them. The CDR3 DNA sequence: TGTGCCATCAGTGAGTCTGTGGGAGGGGGTTTTCGGGAGCAGTACTTC. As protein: CAISESVGGGFREQYF.

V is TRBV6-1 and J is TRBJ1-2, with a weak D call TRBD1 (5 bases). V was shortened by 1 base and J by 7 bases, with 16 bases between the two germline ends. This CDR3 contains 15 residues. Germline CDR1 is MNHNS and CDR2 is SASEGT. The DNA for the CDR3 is TGTGCCAGCAGTGAAGAGGCAGGGCCTGTCTCTGGCTACACCTTC. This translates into CASSEEAGPVSGYTF.

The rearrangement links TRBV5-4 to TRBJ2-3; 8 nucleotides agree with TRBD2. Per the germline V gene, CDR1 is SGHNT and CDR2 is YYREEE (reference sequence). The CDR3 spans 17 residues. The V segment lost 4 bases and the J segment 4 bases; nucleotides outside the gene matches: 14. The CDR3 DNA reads TGTGCCAGCAGCGTCCGAGGACGGGGGGGCCCCGCAGATACGCAGTATTTT. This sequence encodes CASSVRGRGGPADTQYF.

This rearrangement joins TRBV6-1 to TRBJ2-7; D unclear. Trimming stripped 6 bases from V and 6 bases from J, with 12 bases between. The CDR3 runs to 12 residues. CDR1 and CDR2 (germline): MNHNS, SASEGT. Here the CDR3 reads CASSPALGEQYF. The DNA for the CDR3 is TGTGCCAGCAGCCCAGCGCTTGGCGAGCAGTACTTC.

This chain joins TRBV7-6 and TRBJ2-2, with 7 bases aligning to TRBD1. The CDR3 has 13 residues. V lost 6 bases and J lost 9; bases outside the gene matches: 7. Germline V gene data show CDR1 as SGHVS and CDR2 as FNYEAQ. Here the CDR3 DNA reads TGTGCCAGCAGTAAGGACAGGACCCGGGAGCTGTTTTTT. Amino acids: CASSKDRTRELFF.

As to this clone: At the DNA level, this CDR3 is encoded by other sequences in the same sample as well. CDR3 in amino acids: CSVREGGREDTGELFF. The DNA of the CDR3 is TGCAGCGTAAGGGAGGGCGGGAGGGAAGACACCGGGGAGCTGTTTTTT. The chain couples TRBV29-1 to TRBJ2-2, with 9 bases that match TRBD2. CDR3 length: 16 residues. Per the germline V gene, CDR1 is SQVTM and CDR2 is ANQGSEA. The V segment lost 6 bases and the J segment 3 bases; nucleotides outside the gene matches: 11.

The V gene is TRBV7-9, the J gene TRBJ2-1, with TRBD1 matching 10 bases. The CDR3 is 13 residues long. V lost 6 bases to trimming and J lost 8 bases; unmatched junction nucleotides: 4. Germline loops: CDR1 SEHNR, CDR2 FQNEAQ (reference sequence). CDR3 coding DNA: TGTGCCAGCAGGGGACAGGGGACCTATGAGCAGTTCTTC. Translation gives CASRGQGTYEQFF.

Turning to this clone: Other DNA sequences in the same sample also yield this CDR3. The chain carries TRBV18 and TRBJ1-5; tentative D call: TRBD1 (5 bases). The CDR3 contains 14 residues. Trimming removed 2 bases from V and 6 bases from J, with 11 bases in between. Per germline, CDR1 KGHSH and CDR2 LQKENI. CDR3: CASSPGGGSQPQHF. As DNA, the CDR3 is TGTGCCAGCTCACCAGGTGGGGGGAGTCAGCCCCAGCATTTT.

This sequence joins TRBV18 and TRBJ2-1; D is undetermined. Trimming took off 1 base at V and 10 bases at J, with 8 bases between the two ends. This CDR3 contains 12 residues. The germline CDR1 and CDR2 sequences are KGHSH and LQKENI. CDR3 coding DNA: TGTGCCAGCTCACCACAGCGTGTCGAGCAGTTCTTC. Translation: CASSPQRVEQFF.

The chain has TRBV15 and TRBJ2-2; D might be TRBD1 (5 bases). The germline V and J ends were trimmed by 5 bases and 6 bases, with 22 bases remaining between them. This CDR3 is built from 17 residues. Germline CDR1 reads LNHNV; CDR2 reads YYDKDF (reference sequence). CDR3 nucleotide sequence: TGTGCCACCAGCGGAATTACCCCAGGGTCGTTGGCCGGGGAGCTGTTTTTT. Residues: CATSGITPGSLAGELFF.

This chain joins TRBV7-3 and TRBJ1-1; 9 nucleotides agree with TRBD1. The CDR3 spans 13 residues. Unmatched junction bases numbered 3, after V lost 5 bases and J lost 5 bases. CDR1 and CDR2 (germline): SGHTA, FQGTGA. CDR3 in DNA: TGTGCCAGCAGCCGAGGACAGGGGACTGAAGCTTTCTTT. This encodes CASSRGQGTEAFF.

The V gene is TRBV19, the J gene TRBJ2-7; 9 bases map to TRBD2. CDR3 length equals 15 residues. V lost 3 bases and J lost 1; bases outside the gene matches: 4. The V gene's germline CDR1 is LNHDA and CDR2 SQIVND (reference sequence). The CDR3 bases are TGTGCCAGTAGTATTGAGCGGGAGGTTTCCTACGAGCAGTACTTC. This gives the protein CASSIEREVSYEQYF.

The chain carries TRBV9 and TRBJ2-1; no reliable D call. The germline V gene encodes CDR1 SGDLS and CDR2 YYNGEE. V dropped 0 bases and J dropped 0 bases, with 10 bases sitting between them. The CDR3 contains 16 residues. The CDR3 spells CASSVEADGSYNEQFF. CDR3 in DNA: TGTGCCAGCAGCGTAGAGGCTGACGGCTCCTACAATGAGCAGTTCTTC.

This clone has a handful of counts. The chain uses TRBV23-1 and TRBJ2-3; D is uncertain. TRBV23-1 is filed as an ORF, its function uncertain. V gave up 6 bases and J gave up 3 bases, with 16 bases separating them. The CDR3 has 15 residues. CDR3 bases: TGCGCCAGCAGCCAAGACATGGTAGGGACAGATACGCAGTATTTT. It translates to CASSQDMVGTDTQYF.

The CDR3 reads CASSPGQVSTDTQYF. The CDR3 DNA sequence: TGTGCCAGCAGCCCGGGACAGGTTAGCACAGATACGCAGTATTTT. The chain recombines TRBV4-2 with TRBJ2-3; 8 bases are a match to TRBD1. This CDR3 comprises 15 residues. Germline V gene data show CDR1 as LGHNA and CDR2 as YNFKEQ. J lost 0 bases, V lost 4 bases, and 3 bases had no gene match.

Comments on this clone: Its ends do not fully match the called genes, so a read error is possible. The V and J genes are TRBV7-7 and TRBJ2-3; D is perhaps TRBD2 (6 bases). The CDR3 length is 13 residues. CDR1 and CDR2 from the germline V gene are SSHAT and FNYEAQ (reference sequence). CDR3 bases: TGTGCTAGCAGCTTGGGAGGCGCGGATACGCAGTATTTT. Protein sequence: CASSLGGADTQYF.

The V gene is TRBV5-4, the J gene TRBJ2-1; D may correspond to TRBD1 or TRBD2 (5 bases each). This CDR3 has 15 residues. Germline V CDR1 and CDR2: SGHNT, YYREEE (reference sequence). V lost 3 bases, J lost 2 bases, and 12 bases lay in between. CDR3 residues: CASSYGTPTYNEQFF. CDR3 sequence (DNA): TGTGCCAGCAGCTACGGGACCCCTACCTACAATGAGCAGTTCTTC.

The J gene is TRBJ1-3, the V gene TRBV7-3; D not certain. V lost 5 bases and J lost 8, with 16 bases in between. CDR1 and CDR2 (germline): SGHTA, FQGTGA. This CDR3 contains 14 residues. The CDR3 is CASSPGSGRDTIYF. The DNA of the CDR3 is TGTGCCAGCAGCCCCGGAAGTGGGCGGGACACCATATATTTT.